The following is a TCR beta chain sequence with its context. As yet, its antigen is unknown. V was trimmed by 3 bases and J by 8 bases, leaving 14 bases between them. The germline gives CDR1 SGHRS, CDR2 YFSETQ. The CDR3 has 13 amino acids. The data are from a study of shared clonotypes between healthy human individuals. As for the study in general: The study used three CD4 naive, three CD4 memory, two CD8 naive and one CD8 memory plate per donor. Whole-study results and caveats: Memory subsets generally showed smaller estimated richness than naive subsets did. What rarefaction showed was incomplete sorted-subset sequencing despite large depth.

TCRdb's table, derived via immunoSEQ multiplex PCR, lists solely in-frame clones and lacks some. Altogether roughly 2.2 million clones are present, about nine tenths being singletons, with the ten largest covering around 0.35%. This sequence originates from a man aged 18 to 29 in good health. Some clones in this sample may be carry-over from other donors' samples. The chain carries TRBV5-1 and TRBJ1-1, with D unclear. Sequences were obtained from naive CD4+ T cells from PBMCs. The subset here: CD45RA+ positively selected. In DNA, the CDR3 is TGCGCCAGCAGCTCCCAACCGACTTCCGAAGCTTTCTTT. It specifies CASSSQPTSEAFF.